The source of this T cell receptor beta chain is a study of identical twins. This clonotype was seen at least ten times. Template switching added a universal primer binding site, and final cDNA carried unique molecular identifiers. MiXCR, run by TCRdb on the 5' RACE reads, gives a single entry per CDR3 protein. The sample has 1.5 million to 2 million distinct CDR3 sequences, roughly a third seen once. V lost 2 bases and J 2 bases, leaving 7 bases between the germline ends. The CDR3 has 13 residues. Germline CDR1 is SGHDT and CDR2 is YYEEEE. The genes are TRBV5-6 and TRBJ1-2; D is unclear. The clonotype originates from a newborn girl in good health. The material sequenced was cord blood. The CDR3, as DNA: TGTGCCAGCAGCTTAGGAGAAAACTATGGCTACACCTTC. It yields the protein CASSLGENYGYTF.